One sample yielded the 5 T cell receptor beta chains listed below, sequenced in a study of cytomegalovirus exposure and HLA in healthy donors. Primers for the PCR totalled 60 Vbeta and 13 Jbeta. Assay: immunoSEQ multiplex PCR; the TCRdb copy retains only in-frame clones and omits some. The table has about 160,000 clones, 75% to 85% seen once; the top ten hold roughly 4.4%. The sample was PBMCs. These receptors were obtained from a young man in good health and CMV-seronegative.

The gene calls are TRBV28 and TRBJ1-6; the match to TRBD1 covers 7 bases. This CDR3 spans 15 amino acids. The V gene's germline CDR1 is MDHEN and CDR2 SYDVKM. With V trimmed by 5 bases and J by 5 bases, 6 bases remained unmatched. As DNA, the CDR3 is TGTGCCAGCAGTAGCCCGACAGGGAATAATTCACCCCTCCACTTT. Translating gives CASSSPTGNNSPLHF.

This chain uses TRBV29-1 with TRBJ2-7; D is uncertain. Germline CDR1 SQVTM, CDR2 ANQGSEA. The CDR3 length is 14 residues. The V and J ends lost 7 bases and 1 base respectively, with 17 bases between them. The CDR3 sequence is CSAVYSSPSYEQYF. The CDR3 region has the DNA TGCAGCGCCGTTTACAGTTCTCCGTCCTACGAGCAGTACTTC.

For the CDR3, the DNA is TGCGCCAGCTGCCCCGGACTAGCATCAGATACGCAGTATTTT. Residues: CASCPGLASDTQYF. The chain couples TRBV4-1 to TRBJ2-3, with TRBD2 matching 8 bases. Germline CDR1 reads MGHRA; CDR2 reads YSYEKL. The CDR3 consists of 14 residues. Trimming cost V 8 bases and J 4 bases; bases outside gene matches: 8.

The chain uses TRBV7-2 and TRBJ2-7; tentatively, D is TRBD1 (5 bases). The V gene lost 1 base and the J gene lost 3 bases, with 13 bases spanning the gap. Germline CDR1 and CDR2: SGHTA and FQGNSA. CDR3 size: 15 residues. The CDR3 nucleotides read TGTGCCAGCAGCTTAGGTCCAGGGCGAGACTACGAGCAGTACTTC. Protein product: CASSLGPGRDYEQYF.

This clone was observed once. The CDR3 nucleotides are TGTGCCAGCAGTTTCCTAGGACAGATCCAAGAGACCCAGTACTTC. As protein: CASSFLGQIQETQYF. The V and J genes are TRBV27 and TRBJ2-5; D perhaps matches TRBD1 (6 bases). Germline V CDR1 and CDR2: MNHEY, SMNVEV (reference sequence). Between the trimmed V and J ends, which lost 3 bases and 1 base, there was a span of 12 bases. This CDR3 is built from 15 residues.